These 13 T cell receptor beta chains were all obtained from the same sample, sequenced in a study of immune evolution from preneoplasia to lung adenocarcinoma. Only in-frame clones appear in the TCRdb table, and some are missing; sequencing was by immunoSEQ multiplex PCR. Here the sample spans 7,500 to 10,000 clones, 80% to 85% being singletons. Sequenced: FFPE minimally invasive lung adenocarcinoma tissue. These TCRs come from a person between 70 and 80 years old with lung adenocarcinoma. Some clones in this sample may be carry-over from other donors' samples.

This clone was counted once. The CDR3 spells CASSPGILNLGELFF. CDR3 DNA: TGTGCCAGCAGCCCCGGGATCCTAAATTTGGGGGAGCTGTTTTTT. The rearrangement links TRBV14 to TRBJ2-2; weak D call: TRBD2 (5 bases). The CDR3 has 15 amino acids. Trimming shortened V by 4 bases and J by 8 bases, and 17 bases separated the two germline ends. Germline CDR1 SGHDN, CDR2 FVKESK.

The rearrangement joins TRBV7-8 to TRBJ1-2, with 7 bases matching TRBD1. The CDR3 totals 18 residues. V lost 0 bases to trimming and J lost 8 bases; unmatched junction nucleotides: 18. The germline CDR1 and CDR2 sequences are SGHVS and FQNEAQ. The CDR3 DNA is TGTGCCAGCAGCTTAGCGGATAGGTGGGGCAGGGGGGTTCTAGGCTACACCTTC. Amino acids: CASSLADRWGRGVLGYTF.

The chain uses TRBV30 and TRBJ2-6; 8 bases map to TRBD1. The CDR3 extends over 15 amino acids. The germline CDR1 and CDR2 sequences are GTSNPN and SVGIG (reference sequence). With V trimmed by 5 bases and J by 0 bases, 3 bases remained unmatched. The CDR3 spells CAWDRGSSGANVLTF. In DNA, the CDR3 is TGTGCCTGGGACAGGGGAAGCTCTGGGGCCAACGTCCTGACTTTC.

This rearrangement joins TRBV5-5 to TRBJ2-1; weak D call: TRBD1 (6 bases). The CDR3 length is 16 residues. CDR1 SGHKS and CDR2 YYEKEE come from the germline V gene (reference sequence). V lost 4 bases to trimming and J lost 0 bases, with 14 bases between them. The CDR3, as DNA: TGTGCCAGCAGCCACACAGGGCAGGACTCCTACAATGAGCAGTTCTTC. It is translated as CASSHTGQDSYNEQFF.

This chain joins TRBV6-1 and TRBJ1-1; the match to TRBD1 covers 8 bases. With V trimmed by 6 bases and J by 0 bases, 6 bases remained unmatched. CDR1 is MNHNS and CDR2 is SASEGT in the germline V gene. CDR3 length: 15 residues. The CDR3 DNA reads TGTGCCAGCAGCTCCTTGGACAGGGTGAACACTGAAGCTTTCTTT. Its translation: CASSSLDRVNTEAFF.

The rearrangement uses TRBV5-1 and TRBJ2-3; 8 nucleotides agree with TRBD2. CDR1 is SGHRS and CDR2 is YFSETQ in the germline V gene. V gave up 4 bases and J gave up 3 bases; unmatched junction bases: 4. The CDR3 runs to 14 residues. For the CDR3, the DNA is TGCGCCAGCAGCGACGGGGGGGTGACAGATACGCAGTATTTT. Amino acids: CASSDGGVTDTQYF.

V usage is TRBV2 and J usage is TRBJ2-5; the D is unclear. The CDR3 consists of 11 residues. Trimming pared 5 bases from V and 2 bases from J, leaving 3 bases between. Looked up from germline, CDR1 is SNHLY and CDR2 is FYNNEI. CDR3 amino acids: CASSFQETQYF. For the CDR3, the DNA is TGTGCCAGCAGTTTTCAAGAGACCCAGTACTTC.

V gene TRBV6-5 combines with J gene TRBJ1-4; D may be TRBD1 (6 bases). The ends were cut back, 6 bases at V and 7 bases at J, with 18 bases in the middle. Germline CDR1 and CDR2: MNHEY and SVGAGI. The CDR3 contains 15 residues. The CDR3 reads CASSVQGLLTEKLFF. The DNA of the CDR3 is TGTGCCAGCAGCGTACAGGGTTTGCTTACTGAAAAACTGTTTTTT.

The table lists this clone with a few counts. The gene calls are TRBV2 and TRBJ1-3; unclear D gene. This CDR3 has 14 residues. CDR1 SNHLY and CDR2 FYNNEI come from the germline V gene. Trimming removed 5 bases at V and 1 base at J, with 9 bases between. CDR3 in DNA: TGTGCCAGCAGTCCCGGACTATCTGGAAACACCATATATTTT. Protein product: CASSPGLSGNTIYF.

The V call is TRBV5-1, the J call TRBJ2-7; no clear D gene. CDR3 size: 14 residues. Germline V gives CDR1 SGHRS, CDR2 YFSETQ. Trimming pared 3 bases from V and 1 base from J, leaving 11 bases between. In nucleotides, the CDR3 is TGCGCCAGCAGCTCCACAGAGGTGTCCTACGAGCAGTACTTC. This gives the protein CASSSTEVSYEQYF.

The rearrangement links TRBV5-1 to TRBJ1-6, with 10 nucleotides matching TRBD1. The germline gives CDR1 SGHRS, CDR2 YFSETQ. Losses at the gene ends were 0 bases for V and 10 bases for J; bases not matched to a gene: 4. This CDR3 is 15 amino acids long. The CDR3, as DNA: TGCGCCAGCAGCTTGGAGGGGACAGGGGCCTCACCCCTCCACTTT. It specifies CASSLEGTGASPLHF.

The chain couples TRBV11-2 to TRBJ1-1; D is ambiguous. The CDR3 is 14 residues long. V was shortened by 3 bases and J by 4 bases, with 12 bases between the two germline ends. CDR1 and CDR2 (germline): SGHAT, FQNNGV. The DNA of the CDR3 is TGTGCCAGCAGCTTTGGACGGCTGGTCACTGAAGCTTTCTTT. As protein: CASSFGRLVTEAFF.

This chain uses TRBV12-5 with TRBJ2-5; 7 positions match TRBD2. Germline-derived CDR1 and CDR2 are LGHNT and FRNRAP. This CDR3 region has 15 residues. Trimming took 3 bases from V and 4 from J; bases not matched to a gene: 8. CDR3 region: CASGFGGGSRETQYF. The CDR3 DNA sequence: TGTGCTAGTGGTTTCGGAGGCGGGAGTAGAGAGACCCAGTACTTC.